These 16 T cell receptor beta chains originate from one sample sequenced in a study of PD-L1 blockade in urothelial cancer. The method was immunoSEQ multiplex PCR; TCRdb's version includes in-frame clones alone and lacks a portion of them. The sample lists about 71,000 clones, about 89% occurring once. Specimen: PBMCs, collected around atezolizumab (anti-PD-L1) treatment. These receptors all stem from a man aged 60 to 69 with urothelial cancer.

This chain connects TRBV13 to TRBJ1-2; 10 bases agree with TRBD1. This CDR3 is 15 amino acids long. Germline V gene sequence: CDR1 PRHDT, CDR2 FYEKMQ (reference sequence). Losses at the gene ends were 5 bases for V and 4 bases for J; bases not matched to a gene: 7. The CDR3 nucleotides read TGTGCCAGCAGCCTACCCAGACAGGGGGCCTATGGCTACACCTTC. It codes for CASSLPRQGAYGYTF.

Regarding this clone: The sample contains more than one DNA sequence encoding this CDR3. The J gene is TRBJ2-4, the V gene TRBV9; D not certain. This CDR3 has 16 residues. V shed 0 bases and J shed 7 bases, with 17 bases lying between them. CDR1 is SGDLS, CDR2 YYNGEE, per germline. This CDR3 reads CASSVGPNSHRNIQYF. For the CDR3, the DNA is TGTGCCAGCAGCGTAGGCCCCAACAGCCATAGGAACATTCAGTACTTC.

The V call is TRBV10-1, the J call TRBJ2-1, with unresolved D. Trimming left V 2 bases short and J 4 bases short, with 12 bases between. CDR1 and CDR2 from the germline V gene are WNHNN and SYGVQD (reference sequence). The CDR3 has 15 amino acids. Here the CDR3 DNA reads TGCGCCAGCAGTGAGACTGGCGGTTCGTACAATGAGCAGTTCTTC. It codes for CASSETGGSYNEQFF.

This chain connects TRBV4-1 to TRBJ1-2; no firm D call. Deletions cut 8 bases from V and 4 bases from J, with 17 bases between. The germline V gene has CDR1 MGHRA and CDR2 YSYEKL. The length of the CDR3 is 14 residues. The CDR3 nucleotides are TGCGCCAGCCAACTTACGGTGGCAGGCTATGGCTACACCTTC. Its protein product is CASQLTVAGYGYTF.

The chain combines TRBV7-9 with TRBJ2-3, with D uncertain. This CDR3 is 13 amino acids long. The ends were cut back, 0 bases at V and 4 bases at J, with 5 bases in the middle. Germline V CDR1 and CDR2: SEHNR, FQNEAQ (reference sequence). The CDR3: CASSLAAADTQYF. CDR3 nucleotide sequence: TGTGCCAGCAGCTTAGCGGCGGCAGATACGCAGTATTTT.

The J gene is TRBJ1-4, the V gene TRBV7-9; no clear D. CDR3 length equals 15 residues. V was trimmed by 1 base and J by 4 bases, leaving 10 bases between them. CDR1 is SEHNR and CDR2 is FQNEAQ in the germline V gene (reference sequence). CDR3 loop: CASSLGAGVNEKLFF. CDR3 bases: TGTGCCAGCAGCTTAGGCGCGGGCGTTAATGAAAAACTGTTTTTT.

The chain couples TRBV19 to TRBJ1-5; the match to TRBD1 covers 10 bases. The length of the CDR3 is 20 residues. Per the germline V gene, CDR1 is LNHDA and CDR2 is SQIVND (reference sequence). V shed 3 bases, J shed 0 bases, and the junction held 14 bases outside the gene matches. The CDR3 sequence is CASSIPLLPGQGSSNQPQHF. DNA for the CDR3: TGTGCCAGTAGTATTCCCCTACTACCGGGACAGGGGAGTAGCAATCAGCCCCAGCATTTT.

This chain uses TRBV15 with TRBJ2-5; 8 nucleotides match TRBD1. The DNA end is more similar to TRBJ2-7, so the J call may be wrong. This CDR3 region has 14 residues. Germline CDR1 and CDR2: LNHNV and YYDKDF (reference sequence). CDR3 bases: TGTGCCACCAGCAGACAGGACAGGGCCTACGAGCAGTACTTC. This codes for CATSRQDRAYEQYF.

V usage is TRBV14 and J usage is TRBJ2-1; TRBD2 matches 11 bases. Losses at the gene ends were 2 bases for V and 3 bases for J; bases not matched to a gene: 3. CDR1 and CDR2 (germline): SGHDN, FVKESK. The CDR3 covers 16 residues. This CDR3 reads CASSQSTSGGYNEQFF. CDR3 in DNA: TGTGCCAGCAGCCAAAGCACTAGCGGGGGCTACAATGAGCAGTTCTTC.

The DNA for the CDR3 is TGTGCCAGCAGCTTAGGGACAAGCTCCTACAATGAGCAGTTCTTC. Amino acids: CASSLGTSSYNEQFF. The chain recombines TRBV7-9 with TRBJ2-1, with D perhaps TRBD1 (5 bases). Germline V gene sequence: CDR1 SEHNR, CDR2 FQNEAQ (reference sequence). Trimming stripped 1 base from V and 0 bases from J, with 7 bases between. The CDR3 loop spans 15 amino acids.

This chain connects TRBV7-9 to TRBJ2-2; tentative D call: TRBD1 (5 bases). The CDR3 extends over 13 amino acids. Trimming pared 5 bases from V and 1 base from J, leaving 5 bases between. Germline V gene data show CDR1 as SEHNR and CDR2 as FQNEAQ (reference sequence). In DNA form, the CDR3 reads TGTGCCAGCAGCACAGGGAACACCGGGGAGCTGTTTTTT. Protein product: CASSTGNTGELFF.

The chain is built from TRBV19 and TRBJ2-7; no clear D gene. Per germline, CDR1 LNHDA and CDR2 SQIVND (reference sequence). The V end lost 0 bases, the J end lost 3 bases, and 12 bases lay between the germline ends. The CDR3 totals 15 residues. CDR3 sequence (DNA): TGTGCCAGTAGTATAGATCATCCGCCCAGCTACGAGCAGTACTTC. Translated, it gives CASSIDHPPSYEQYF.

The chain carries TRBV9 and TRBJ2-2, with unresolved D. V was clipped by 1 base and J by 3 bases, with 7 bases between them. Germline V gene lookup returns CDR1 SGDLS and CDR2 YYNGEE. This CDR3 has 14 residues. The CDR3 DNA follows: TGTGCCAGCAGCGTACCCCCCGACACCGGGGAGCTGTTTTTT. Its protein product is CASSVPPDTGELFF.

The rearrangement uses TRBV28 and TRBJ2-2; the match to TRBD2 covers 11 bases. Germline V lookup: CDR1 MDHEN, CDR2 SYDVKM. V was pared by 6 bases and J by 6 bases, with 6 bases of the junction left unmatched. The CDR3 has 15 amino acids. CDR3 coding DNA: TGTGCCAGCAGCTCCTCTAGCGGGAGGCCCGGGGAGCTGTTTTTT. This encodes CASSSSSGRPGELFF.

This rearrangement joins TRBV2 to TRBJ2-2; TRBD1 is a possible D gene (5 bases). CDR1 SNHLY and CDR2 FYNNEI come from the germline V gene. Trimming removed 7 bases from V and 5 bases from J, with 11 bases in between. The CDR3 length is 13 residues. CDR3 amino acids: CASKNGATGELFF. CDR3 DNA sequence: TGTGCCAGCAAGAATGGGGCGACCGGGGAGCTGTTTTTT.

A word on this clone: The junction shows a germline mismatch at one end, possibly a read error. The V call is TRBV7-2, the J call TRBJ2-7; the D gene is possibly TRBD1 (6 bases). Germline CDR1 and CDR2: SGHTA and FQGNSA. The CDR3 sequence is 14 residues long. This chain's CDR3 is CASSIAGVSYEQYF. As DNA, the CDR3 is TGTGCCAGCAGCATAGCAGGGGTTTCCTACGAGCAGTACTTC.